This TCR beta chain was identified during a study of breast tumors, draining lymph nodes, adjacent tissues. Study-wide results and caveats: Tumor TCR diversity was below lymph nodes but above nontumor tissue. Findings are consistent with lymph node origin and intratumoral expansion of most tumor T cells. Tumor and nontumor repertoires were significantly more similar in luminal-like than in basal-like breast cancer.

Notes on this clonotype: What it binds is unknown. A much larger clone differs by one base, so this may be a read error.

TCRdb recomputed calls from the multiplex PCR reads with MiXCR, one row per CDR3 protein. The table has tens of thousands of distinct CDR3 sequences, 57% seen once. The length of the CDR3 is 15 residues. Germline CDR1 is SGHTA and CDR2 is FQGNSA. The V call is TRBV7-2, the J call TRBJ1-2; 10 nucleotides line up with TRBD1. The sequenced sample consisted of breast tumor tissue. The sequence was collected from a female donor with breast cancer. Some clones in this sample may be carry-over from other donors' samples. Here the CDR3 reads CASSVKTGGPHGYPF. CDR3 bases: TGTGCCAGCAGCGTAAAGACAGGGGGCCCCCATGGCTACCCCTTC.